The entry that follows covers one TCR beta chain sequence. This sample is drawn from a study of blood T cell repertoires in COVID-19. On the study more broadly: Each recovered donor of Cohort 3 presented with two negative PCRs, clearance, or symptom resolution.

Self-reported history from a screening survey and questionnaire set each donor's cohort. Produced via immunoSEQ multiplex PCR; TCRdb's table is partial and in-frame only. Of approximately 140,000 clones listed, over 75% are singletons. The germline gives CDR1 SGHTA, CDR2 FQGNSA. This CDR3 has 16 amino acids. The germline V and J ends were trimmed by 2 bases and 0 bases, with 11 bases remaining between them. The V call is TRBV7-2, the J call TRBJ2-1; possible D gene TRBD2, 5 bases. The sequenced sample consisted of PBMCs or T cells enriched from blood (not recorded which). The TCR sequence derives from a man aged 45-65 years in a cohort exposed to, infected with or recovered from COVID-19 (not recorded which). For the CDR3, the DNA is TGTGCCAGCAGCTTACTAGCCCTGAGCTCCTACAATGAGCAGTTCTTC. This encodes CASSLLALSSYNEQFF. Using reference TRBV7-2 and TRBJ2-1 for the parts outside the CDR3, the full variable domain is GAGVSQSPSNKVTEKGKDVELRCDPISGHTALYWYRQSLGQGLEFLIYFQGNSAPDKSGLPSDRFSAERTGGSVSTLTIQRTQQEDSAVYLCASSLLALSSYNEQFFGPGTRLTVL.